One sample yielded the 17 T cell receptor beta chains listed below, sequenced in a study of T cell repertoires in cytomegalovirus infection. TCRdb independently ran MiXCR on the reads; one entry per CDR3 protein. The table shows 150,000 or so distinct CDR3 sequences, with around 24% occurring only once. The sequenced sample consisted of PBMCs. The source is a human donor in good health (CMV status not recorded). Some clones in this sample may be carry-over from other donors' samples.

The chain combines TRBV2 with TRBJ2-1; D perhaps matches TRBD2 (5 bases). Germline lookup yields CDR1 SNHLY and CDR2 FYNNEI. V was pared by 7 bases and J by 8 bases, with 12 bases between. The CDR3 is 12 residues long. The DNA for the CDR3 is TGTGCCAGCACCACCACTAGATATGAGCAGTTCTTC. Protein sequence: CASTTTRYEQFF.

This clonotype occurred many times. The chain links TRBV28 to TRBJ2-7, with TRBD1 matching over 9 bases. V lost 6 bases to trimming and J lost 6 bases; unmatched junction nucleotides: 6. The CDR3 has 13 amino acids. Per the germline V gene, CDR1 is MDHEN and CDR2 is SYDVKM. CDR3 in amino acids: CASSIGTGREQYF. The CDR3 nucleotides are TGTGCCAGCAGCATAGGGACAGGGCGCGAGCAGTACTTC.

The rearrangement links TRBV20-1 to TRBJ1-1; possibly TRBD1 for D (5 bases). From germline, CDR1 is DFQATT and CDR2 SNEGSKA (reference sequence). The V and J ends lost 7 bases and 1 base respectively, with 13 bases between them. CDR3 length: 13 amino acids. This chain's CDR3 is CSVLGTQNTEAFF. The CDR3 DNA sequence: TGCAGTGTCCTCGGGACCCAGAACACTGAAGCTTTCTTT.

There are many counts of this clonotype. The rearrangement links TRBV7-2 to TRBJ1-2; D may be TRBD1 (5 bases). CDR3 length: 15 amino acids. In germline, CDR1 is SGHTA, CDR2 FQGNSA. With 1 base removed from V and 3 bases from J, the gap between germline ends came to 12 bases. CDR3 residues: CASSLGTGTYYGYTF. For the CDR3, the DNA is TGTGCCAGCAGCTTAGGAACAGGAACTTACTATGGCTACACCTTC.

The chain is built from TRBV29-1 and TRBJ1-1, with unresolved D. The CDR3 runs 12 residues. V was trimmed by 5 bases and J by 1 base, leaving 8 bases between them. Germline CDR1 and CDR2: SQVTM and ANQGSEA. The CDR3 is CSVRAENTEAFF. As DNA, the CDR3 is TGCAGCGTTAGGGCGGAGAACACTGAAGCTTTCTTT. Combining the CDR3 with reference TRBV29-1 and TRBJ1-1 gives the whole variable domain SAVISQKPSRDICQRGTSLTIQCQVDSQVTMMFWYRQQPGQSLTLIATANQGSEATYESGFVIDKFPISRPNLTFSTLTVSNMSPEDSSIYLCSVRAENTEAFFGQGTRLTVV.

This clonotype was found a few times. The genes are TRBV12-3 or TRBV12-4 and TRBJ1-1; the D gene is possibly TRBD1 (6 bases). The CDR3 sequence is 15 residues long. The V gene lost 6 bases and the J gene lost 1 base, with 15 bases spanning the gap. The CDR3 nucleotides are TGTGCCAGCAGCCGACGGGGGCCCCGGAACACTGAAGCTTTCTTT. Protein: CASSRRGPRNTEAFF.

This clonotype was observed at least ten times. The chain has TRBV7-9 and TRBJ2-5, with TRBD2 as a possible D gene (6 bases). V lost 2 bases and J lost 5, with 15 bases in between. This CDR3 comprises 15 residues. The germline V gene encodes CDR1 SEHNR and CDR2 FQNEAQ (reference sequence). The CDR3 here is CASSLSGGNGETQYF. The CDR3 bases are TGTGCCAGCAGCTTATCTGGAGGGAACGGGGAGACCCAGTACTTC.

V is TRBV2 and J is TRBJ2-1, with 9 positions matching TRBD1. This CDR3 has 14 amino acids. V shed 6 bases and J 4 bases; nucleotides not matched to a gene: 4. Germline V gene sequence: CDR1 SNHLY, CDR2 FYNNEI. CDR3 amino acids: CASRDRGVYNEQFF. The CDR3 nucleotides read TGTGCCAGCAGGGACAGGGGCGTGTACAATGAGCAGTTCTTC.

This clonotype was detected many times. The rearrangement joins TRBV7-2 to TRBJ2-1; 10 nucleotides match TRBD2. The V gene's germline CDR1 is SGHTA and CDR2 FQGNSA. CDR3 length: 16 residues. Germline trimming cut 5 bases from V and 6 bases from J; bases unmatched to any gene: 10. In nucleotides, the CDR3 is TGTGCCAGCAGCCGTCCCGGGACTAGCGTAGGCAATGAGCAGTTCTTC. This sequence encodes CASSRPGTSVGNEQFF.

The chain couples TRBV4-3 to TRBJ2-7; D remains unclear. Per germline, CDR1 LGHNA and CDR2 YSLEER. V lost 0 bases to trimming and J lost 2 bases, with 5 bases between them. The CDR3 loop spans 13 amino acids. The CDR3: CASSQEATYEQYF. The DNA of the CDR3 is TGCGCCAGCAGCCAAGAGGCCACCTACGAGCAGTACTTC.

This clonotype was picked up one time. One junction end does not reproduce the germline sequence, and a read error may be involved. V gene TRBV19 combines with J gene TRBJ1-5; D gene ambiguous. The germline V gene has CDR1 LNHDA and CDR2 SQIVND (reference sequence). This CDR3 contains 12 residues. The CDR3 bases are TGTGACAGTCGCGGTAGCAATCAGCCCCAGCATTTT. The encoded protein is CDSRGSNQPQHF. The entire variable domain, with the rest obtained from reference TRBV19 and TRBJ1-5, is as follows: DGGITQSPKYLFRKEGQNVTLSCEQNLNHDAMYWYRQDPGQGLRLIYYSQIVNDFQKGDIAEGYSVSREKKESFPLTVTSAQKNPTAFYLCDSRGSNQPQHFGDGTRLSIL.

This clonotype was observed a handful of times. This CDR3 reads CASSLSLSTKAYEQYF. The CDR3 nucleotides are TGTGCCAGCAGTTTATCCCTATCCACAAAGGCCTACGAGCAGTACTTC. The chain combines TRBV28 with TRBJ2-7; D gene unclear. Germline-derived CDR1 and CDR2 are MDHEN and SYDVKM. The length of the CDR3 is 16 residues. V shed 1 base and J shed 2 bases, with 15 bases lying between them.

The sample holds many counts of this clonotype. V gene TRBV7-6 combines with J gene TRBJ2-3; a weak D match, TRBD2 (6 bases). V lost 5 bases, J lost 5 bases, and 20 bases lay in between. The CDR3 runs 16 residues. The germline V gene has CDR1 SGHVS and CDR2 FNYEAQ. DNA for the CDR3: TGTGCCAGCAGCCGCGGATCCGGATGGGGGGTAGATACGCAGTATTTT. This encodes CASSRGSGWGVDTQYF.

This clonotype has just a few counts. J is TRBJ2-1 and V is TRBV6-5; 12 positions agree with TRBD2. V was pared by 6 bases and J by 3 bases, with 3 bases of the junction left unmatched. CDR1 and CDR2 from the germline V gene are MNHEY and SVGAGI. The CDR3 runs to 15 residues. CDR3 bases: TGTGCCAGCAGGACGACTAGCGGGAGCTACAATGAGCAGTTCTTC. Its protein is CASRTTSGSYNEQFF.

The gene calls are TRBV28 and TRBJ2-5; D is perhaps TRBD1 (6 bases). Germline CDR1 and CDR2: MDHEN and SYDVKM. V lost 2 bases, J lost 9 bases, and 25 bases lay in between. This CDR3 comprises 17 residues. This CDR3 is CASSLIKPGTRDESQYF. The CDR3 bases are TGTGCCAGCAGTTTAATAAAACCCGGGACACGGGACGAGTCCCAGTACTTC.

The chain links TRBV7-4 to TRBJ2-5, with a possible D match to TRBD2 (5 bases). CDR1 and CDR2 from the germline V gene are SGHVT and SQSDAQ. CDR3 length equals 12 residues. Deletions cut 7 bases from V and 1 base from J, with 7 bases between. The CDR3 bases are TGTGCCAGCACGGGGAGCCAAGAGACCCAGTACTTC. This encodes CASTGSQETQYF.

This rearrangement joins TRBV7-9 to TRBJ1-1, with D possibly matching TRBD1 (6 bases). Germline V gene sequence: CDR1 SEHNR, CDR2 FQNEAQ (reference sequence). This CDR3 has 13 residues. The V and J ends lost 1 base and 7 bases respectively, with 10 bases between them. The CDR3 bases are TGTGCCAGCAGCTTAGTGTTAGGGGGTGAAGCTTTCTTT. This translates into CASSLVLGGEAFF.